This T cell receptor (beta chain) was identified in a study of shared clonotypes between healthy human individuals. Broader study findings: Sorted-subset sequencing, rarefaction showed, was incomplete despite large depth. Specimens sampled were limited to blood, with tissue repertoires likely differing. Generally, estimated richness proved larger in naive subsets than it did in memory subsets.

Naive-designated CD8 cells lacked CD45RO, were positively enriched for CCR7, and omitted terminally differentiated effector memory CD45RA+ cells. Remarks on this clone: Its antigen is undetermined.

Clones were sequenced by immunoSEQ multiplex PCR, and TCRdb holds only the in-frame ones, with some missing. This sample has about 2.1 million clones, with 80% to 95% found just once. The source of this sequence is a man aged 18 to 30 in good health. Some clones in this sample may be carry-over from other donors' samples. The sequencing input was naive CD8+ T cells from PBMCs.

The CDR3 nucleotides are TGTGCCAGTAGTCCGACAGGGGAGGGTGAAAAACTGTTTTTT. This sequence encodes CASSPTGEGEKLFF. This chain links TRBV19 with TRBJ1-4; TRBD1 matches at 8 bases. V lost 5 bases and J lost 7; bases outside the gene matches: 6. Germline CDR1 LNHDA, CDR2 SQIVND (reference sequence). The CDR3 spans 14 residues.